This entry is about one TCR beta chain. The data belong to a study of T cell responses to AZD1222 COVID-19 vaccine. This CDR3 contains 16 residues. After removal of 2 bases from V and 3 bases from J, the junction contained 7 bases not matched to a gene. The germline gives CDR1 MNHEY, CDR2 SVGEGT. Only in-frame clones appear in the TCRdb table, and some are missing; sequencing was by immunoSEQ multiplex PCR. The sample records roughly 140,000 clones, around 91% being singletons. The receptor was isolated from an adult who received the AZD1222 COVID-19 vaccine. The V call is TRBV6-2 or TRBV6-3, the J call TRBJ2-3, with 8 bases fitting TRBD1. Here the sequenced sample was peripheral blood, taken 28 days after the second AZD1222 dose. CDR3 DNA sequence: TGTGCCAGCAGTTACCGCGGGACAGGCGGGACAGATACGCAGTATTTT. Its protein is CASSYRGTGGTDTQYF.